This T cell receptor beta chain derives from a study of T cells after yellow fever vaccination. Study at large: SMART-Seq v4 Ultra Low Input prepared libraries from low-cell fractions.

Study-level points and caveats: It was a small share of clonotypes that appeared in both CD4 and CD8 compartments.

With regard to this clonotype: Its antigen remains unknown.

Germline assignment: CDR1 SGHTA and CDR2 FQGNSA. The CDR3 spans 16 residues. Trimming at V came to 3 bases and at J to 0 bases, leaving 5 bases not matched to a gene. MiXCR, applied by TCRdb to the 5' RACE reads, yields one record per CDR3 protein. The profile covers under 550,000 distinct CDR3 sequences, with about a fifth appearing a single time and about 16% taken by the ten largest. The receptor was isolated from a man in his late teens or twenties who received the YFV17D yellow fever vaccine. The chain carries TRBV7-2 and TRBJ2-3, with 8 positions matching TRBD2. The material was PBMCs, obtained less than 25 days after the first yellow fever vaccination. CDR3 in amino acids: CASSFWVAGSTDTQYF. In DNA form, the CDR3 reads TGTGCCAGCAGCTTCTGGGTAGCGGGGAGCACAGATACGCAGTATTTT.